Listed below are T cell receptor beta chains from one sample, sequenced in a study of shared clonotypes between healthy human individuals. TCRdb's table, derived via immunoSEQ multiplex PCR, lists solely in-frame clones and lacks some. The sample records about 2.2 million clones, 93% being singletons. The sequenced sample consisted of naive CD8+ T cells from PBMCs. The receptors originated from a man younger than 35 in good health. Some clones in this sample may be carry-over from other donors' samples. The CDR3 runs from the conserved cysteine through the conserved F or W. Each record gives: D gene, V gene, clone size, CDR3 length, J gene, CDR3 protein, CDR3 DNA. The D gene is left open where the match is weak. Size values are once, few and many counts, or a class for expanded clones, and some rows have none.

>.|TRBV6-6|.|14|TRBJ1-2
CASRPEDGGHGYTF
TGTGCCAGCCGTCCAGAGGATGGGGGGCATGGCTACACCTTC
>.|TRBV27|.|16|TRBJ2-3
CASSLISTGYTDTQYF
TGTGCCAGCAGTTTAATTTCTACAGGCTACACAGATACGCAGTATTTT
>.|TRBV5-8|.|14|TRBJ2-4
CASSLPGPGSIQYF
TGTGCCAGCAGCTTGCCGGGACCTGGAAGCATTCAGTACTTC
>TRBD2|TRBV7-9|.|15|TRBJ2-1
CASRGGLAGPNEQFF
TGTGCCAGCAGGGGCGGACTAGCGGGTCCAAATGAGCAGTTCTTC
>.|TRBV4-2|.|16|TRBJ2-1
CASSQGWPSSYNEQFF
TGTGCCAGCAGCCAGGGCTGGCCGAGCTCCTACAATGAGCAGTTCTTC
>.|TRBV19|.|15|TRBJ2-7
CASSRRGPPAYEQYF
TGTGCCAGTAGCCGCCGGGGACCGCCTGCCTACGAGCAGTACTTC
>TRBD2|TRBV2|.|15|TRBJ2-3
CASQFVAGGTDTQYF
TGTGCCAGCCAATTCGTAGCGGGAGGCACAGATACGCAGTATTTT
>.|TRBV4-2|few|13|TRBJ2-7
CASSQGFLYEQYF
TGTGCCAGCAGCCAGGGATTCCTCTACGAGCAGTACTTC
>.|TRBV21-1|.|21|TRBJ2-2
CASSKQLSGTSGGANTGELFF
TGTGCCAGCAGCAAACAGTTGAGTGGGACTAGCGGAGGGGCGAACACCGGGGAGCTGTTTTTT
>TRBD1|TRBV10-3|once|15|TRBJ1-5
CAISESRQGNQPQHF
TGTGCCATCAGTGAGTCGAGACAGGGGAATCAGCCCCAGCATTTT
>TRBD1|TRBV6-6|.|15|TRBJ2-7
CASRPGTGPLYEQYF
TGTGCCAGCAGGCCCGGGACAGGTCCTCTGTACGAGCAGTACTTC
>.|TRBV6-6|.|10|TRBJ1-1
CASTQIEAFF
TGTGCCAGCACTCAGATTGAAGCTTTCTTT
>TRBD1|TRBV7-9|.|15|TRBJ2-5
CASSVRDRGQETQYF
TGTGCCAGCAGCGTCCGGGACAGGGGGCAAGAGACCCAGTACTTC
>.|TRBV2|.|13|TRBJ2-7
CASRLRVSDEQYF
TGTGCCAGCAGGCTCCGGGTTTCGGACGAGCAGTACTTC
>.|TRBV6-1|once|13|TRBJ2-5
CASSGGGPWTQYF
TGTGCCAGCAGTGGGGGGGGGCCCTGGACCCAGTACTTC
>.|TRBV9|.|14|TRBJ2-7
CASSVGAPKNEQYF
TGTGCCAGCAGCGTAGGGGCCCCGAAAAACGAGCAGTACTTC
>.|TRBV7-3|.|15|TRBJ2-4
CASSLSGQEMDIQYF
TGTGCCAGCAGCTTATCCGGGCAGGAGATGGACATTCAGTACTTC
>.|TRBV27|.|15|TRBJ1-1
CASSLSPGLNTEAFF
TGTGCCAGCAGTTTATCGCCAGGTTTGAACACTGAAGCTTTCTTT
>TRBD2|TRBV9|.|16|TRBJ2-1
CASSVGWTSGYNEQFF
TGTGCCAGCAGCGTAGGATGGACTAGCGGATACAATGAGCAGTTCTTC
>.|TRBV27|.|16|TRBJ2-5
CASSLRLLGGVETQYF
TGTGCCAGCAGTTTACGTCTTTTAGGGGGGGTGGAGACCCAGTACTTC
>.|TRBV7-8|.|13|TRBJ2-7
CASTRGSLYEQYF
TGTGCCAGCACTAGGGGCTCCCTATACGAGCAGTACTTC
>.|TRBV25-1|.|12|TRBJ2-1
CASYGTADEQFF
TGTGCCAGCTATGGGACGGCCGATGAGCAGTTCTTC
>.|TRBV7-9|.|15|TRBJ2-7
CASSLASGSPYEQYF
TGTGCCAGCAGCTTAGCCAGCGGGTCCCCCTACGAGCAGTACTTC
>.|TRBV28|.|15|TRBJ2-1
CASSKSRGWYNEQFF
TGTGCCAGTTCAAAAAGTCGGGGCTGGTACAATGAGCAGTTCTTC
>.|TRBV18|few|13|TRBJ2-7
CASSPYASYEQYF
TGTGCCAGCTCACCCTACGCTAGTTACGAGCAGTACTTC
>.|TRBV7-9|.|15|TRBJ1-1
CASSLAPGGGGEAFF
TGTGCCAGCAGCTTAGCCCCTGGAGGGGGAGGCGAAGCTTTCTTT
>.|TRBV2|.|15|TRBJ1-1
CASSERSGSYTEAFF
TGTGCCAGCAGTGAACGTAGTGGCAGCTACACTGAAGCTTTCTTT
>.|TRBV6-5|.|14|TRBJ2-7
CASSFGLATYEQYF
TGTGCCAGCAGTTTCGGGCTAGCCACCTACGAGCAGTACTTC
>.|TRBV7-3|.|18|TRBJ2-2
CASSSRSGHTVDTGELFF
TGTGCCAGCAGCTCTCGTTCGGGACACACGGTGGACACCGGGGAGCTGTTTTTT
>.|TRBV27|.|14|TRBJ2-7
CASTTKGGLGEQYF
TGTGCCAGCACCACCAAAGGCGGTCTGGGAGAGCAGTACTTC
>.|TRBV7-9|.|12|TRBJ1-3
CASRIGGNTIYF
TGTGCCAGCAGAATCGGGGGAAACACCATATATTTT
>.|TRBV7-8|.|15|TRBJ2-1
CASSLTAGSYNEQFF
TGTGCCAGCAGCTTAACGGCGGGCTCCTACAATGAGCAGTTCTTC
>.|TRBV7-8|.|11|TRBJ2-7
CASSPWDEQYF
TGTGCCAGCAGCCCCTGGGACGAGCAGTACTTC
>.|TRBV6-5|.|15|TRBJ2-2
CASSYSGELTGELFF
TGTGCCAGCAGTTACTCGGGGGAACTTACCGGGGAGCTGTTTTTT
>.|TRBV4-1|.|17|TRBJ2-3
CASSQARGPGGTDTQYF
TGCGCCAGCAGCCAAGCCCGCGGACCGGGGGGCACAGATACGCAGTATTTT
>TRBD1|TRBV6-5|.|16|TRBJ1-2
CASSLLQGALHYGYTF
TGTGCCAGCAGTTTATTGCAGGGGGCTCTACACTATGGCTACACCTTC
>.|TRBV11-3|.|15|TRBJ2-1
CASSSDYGSYNEQFF
TGTGCCAGCAGCTCCGACTACGGCTCCTACAATGAGCAGTTCTTC
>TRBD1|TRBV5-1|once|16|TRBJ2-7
CASSRAITGVQNEQYF
TGCGCCAGCAGCCGGGCTATCACAGGGGTTCAGAACGAGCAGTACTTC
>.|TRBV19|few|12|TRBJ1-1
CASSLGNTEAFF
TGTGCCAGTAGTCTCGGGAACACTGAAGCTTTCTTT
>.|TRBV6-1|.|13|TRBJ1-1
CASSEAGLTEAFF
TGTGCCAGCAGTGAAGCAGGGCTCACTGAAGCTTTCTTT
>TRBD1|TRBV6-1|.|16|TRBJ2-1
CASSDETGGSYNEQFF
TGTGCCAGCAGTGACGAGACAGGGGGCTCCTACAATGAGCAGTTCTTC
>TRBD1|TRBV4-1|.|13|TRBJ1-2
CASSPDRGGGYTF
TGCGCCAGCAGCCCTGACAGGGGAGGAGGCTACACCTTC
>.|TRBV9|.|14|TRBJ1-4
CASSAGTEDEKLFF
TGTGCCAGCAGCGCCGGGACTGAGGATGAAAAACTGTTTTTT
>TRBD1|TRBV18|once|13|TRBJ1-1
CASSLGTGAEAFF
TGTGCCAGCTCACTGGGGACAGGGGCTGAAGCTTTCTTT
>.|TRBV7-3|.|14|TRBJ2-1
CASSLVGPHNEQFF
TGTGCCAGCAGCTTAGTTGGTCCCCACAATGAGCAGTTCTTC
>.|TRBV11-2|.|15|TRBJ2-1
CASSPFGRGYNEQFF
TGTGCCAGCAGCCCCTTCGGGAGAGGCTACAATGAGCAGTTCTTC
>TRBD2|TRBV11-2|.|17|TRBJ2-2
CASSIWGLAGHGGELFF
TGTGCCAGCAGCATCTGGGGACTAGCGGGACACGGCGGGGAGCTGTTTTTT
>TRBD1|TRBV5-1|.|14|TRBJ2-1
CASSPTGGWDEQFF
TGCGCCAGCAGTCCGACAGGGGGTTGGGATGAGCAGTTCTTC
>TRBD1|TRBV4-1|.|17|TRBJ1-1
CASSQEGQLGLVTEAFF
TGCGCCAGCAGCCAAGAGGGACAGCTGGGTCTTGTAACTGAAGCTTTCTTT
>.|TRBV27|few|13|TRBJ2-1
CASRRSSYNEQFF
TGTGCCAGCAGGAGGAGCTCCTACAATGAGCAGTTCTTC
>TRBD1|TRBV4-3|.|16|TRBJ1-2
CASSQDLEGARYGYTF
TGCGCCAGCAGCCAAGATTTGGAGGGGGCGAGATATGGCTACACCTTC
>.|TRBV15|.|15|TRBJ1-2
CATSGLPGPNYGYTF
TGTGCCACCAGCGGACTTCCGGGACCTAACTATGGCTACACCTTC
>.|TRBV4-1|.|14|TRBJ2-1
CASSHPPSGGEQFF
TGCGCCAGCAGCCACCCACCCTCCGGGGGTGAGCAGTTCTTC
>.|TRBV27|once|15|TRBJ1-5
CASSPIRGSNQPQHF
TGTGCCAGCAGTCCGATCAGGGGTAGCAATCAGCCCCAGCATTTT
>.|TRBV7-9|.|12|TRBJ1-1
CASLGLNTEAFF
TGTGCCAGCCTGGGCCTGAACACTGAAGCTTTCTTT
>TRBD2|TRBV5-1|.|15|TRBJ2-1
CASNKGLAAYNEQFF
TGCGCCAGCAACAAGGGACTAGCGGCCTACAATGAGCAGTTCTTC
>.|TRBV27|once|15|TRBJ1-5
CASSLYYGSNQPQHF
TGTGCCAGCAGTTTATATTACGGGAGCAATCAGCCCCAGCATTTT